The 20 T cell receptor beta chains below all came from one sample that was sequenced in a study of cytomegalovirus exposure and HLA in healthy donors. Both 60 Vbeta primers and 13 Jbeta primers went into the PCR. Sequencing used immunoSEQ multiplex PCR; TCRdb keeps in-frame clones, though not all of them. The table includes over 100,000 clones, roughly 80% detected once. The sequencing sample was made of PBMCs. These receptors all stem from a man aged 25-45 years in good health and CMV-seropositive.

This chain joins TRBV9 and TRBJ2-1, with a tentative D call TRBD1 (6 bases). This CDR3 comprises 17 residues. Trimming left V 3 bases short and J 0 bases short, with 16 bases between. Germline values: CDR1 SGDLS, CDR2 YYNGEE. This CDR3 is CASSAYMDSYSYNEQFF. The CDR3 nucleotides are TGTGCCAGCAGCGCATACATGGACAGCTACTCCTACAATGAGCAGTTCTTC.

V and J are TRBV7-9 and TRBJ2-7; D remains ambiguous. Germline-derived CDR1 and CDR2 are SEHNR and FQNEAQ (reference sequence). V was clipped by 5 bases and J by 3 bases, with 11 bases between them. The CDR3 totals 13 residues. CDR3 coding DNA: TGTGCCAGCAGCCCGTATTCAGGCTACGAGCAGTACTTC. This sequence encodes CASSPYSGYEQYF.

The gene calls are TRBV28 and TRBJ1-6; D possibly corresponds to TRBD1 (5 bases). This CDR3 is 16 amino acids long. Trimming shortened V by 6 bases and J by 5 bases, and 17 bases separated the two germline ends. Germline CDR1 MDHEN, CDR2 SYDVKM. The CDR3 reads CASRLQLGHNNSPLHF. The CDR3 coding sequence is TGTGCCAGCAGGCTTCAATTAGGACACAATAATTCACCCCTCCACTTT.

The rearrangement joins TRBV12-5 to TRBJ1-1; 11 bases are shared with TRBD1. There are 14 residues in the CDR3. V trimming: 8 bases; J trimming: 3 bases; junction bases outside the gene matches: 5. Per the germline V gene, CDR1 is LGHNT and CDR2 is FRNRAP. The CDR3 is CASSRTGGYTEAFF. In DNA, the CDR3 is TGTGCTAGTTCTCGGACAGGGGGCTACACTGAAGCTTTCTTT.

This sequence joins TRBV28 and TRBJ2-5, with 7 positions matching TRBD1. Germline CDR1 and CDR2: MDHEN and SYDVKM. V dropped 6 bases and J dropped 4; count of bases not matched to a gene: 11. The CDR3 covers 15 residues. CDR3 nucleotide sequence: TGTGCCAGCAGCGGAATCAGGGGGAAAGGAGAGACCCAGTACTTC. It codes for CASSGIRGKGETQYF.

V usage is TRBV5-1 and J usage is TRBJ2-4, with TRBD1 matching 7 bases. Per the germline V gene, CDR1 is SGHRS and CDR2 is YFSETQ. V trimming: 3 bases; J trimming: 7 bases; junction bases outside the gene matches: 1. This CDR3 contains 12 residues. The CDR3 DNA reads TGCGCCAGCAGCTCACAGGGGAACATTCAGTACTTC. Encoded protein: CASSSQGNIQYF.

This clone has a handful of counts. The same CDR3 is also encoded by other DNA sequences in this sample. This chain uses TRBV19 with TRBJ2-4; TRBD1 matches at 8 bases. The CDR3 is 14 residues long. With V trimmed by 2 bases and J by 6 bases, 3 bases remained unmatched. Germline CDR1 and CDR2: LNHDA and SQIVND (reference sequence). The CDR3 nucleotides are TGTGCCAGTAGTATAATCGGACAGGGAAACATTCAGTACTTC. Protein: CASSIIGQGNIQYF.

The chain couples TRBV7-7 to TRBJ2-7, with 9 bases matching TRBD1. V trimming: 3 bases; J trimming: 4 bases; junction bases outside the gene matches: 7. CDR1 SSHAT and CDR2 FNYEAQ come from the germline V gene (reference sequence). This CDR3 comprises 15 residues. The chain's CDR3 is CASSLNPGQGYEQYF. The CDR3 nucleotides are TGTGCCAGCAGCTTGAACCCAGGACAGGGGTACGAGCAGTACTTC.

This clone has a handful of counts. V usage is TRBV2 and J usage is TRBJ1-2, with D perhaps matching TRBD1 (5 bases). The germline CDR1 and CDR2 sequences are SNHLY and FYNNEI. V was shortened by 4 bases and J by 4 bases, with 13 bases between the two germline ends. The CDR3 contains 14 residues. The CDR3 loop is CASSGQGGSYGYTF. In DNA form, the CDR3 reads TGTGCCAGCAGTGGGCAGGGAGGGAGCTATGGCTACACCTTC.

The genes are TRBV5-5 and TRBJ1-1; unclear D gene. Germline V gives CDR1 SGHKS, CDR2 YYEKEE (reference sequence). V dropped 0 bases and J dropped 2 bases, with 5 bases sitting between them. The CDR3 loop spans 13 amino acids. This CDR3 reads CASSLGRNTEAFF. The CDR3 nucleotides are TGTGCCAGCAGCTTGGGGAGAAACACTGAAGCTTTCTTT.

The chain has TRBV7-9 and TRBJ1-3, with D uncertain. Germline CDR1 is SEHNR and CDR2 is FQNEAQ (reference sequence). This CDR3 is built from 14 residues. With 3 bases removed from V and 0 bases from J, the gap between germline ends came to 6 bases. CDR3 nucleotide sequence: TGTGCCAGCAGCTTGCCTAGCTCTGGAAACACCATATATTTT. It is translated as CASSLPSSGNTIYF.

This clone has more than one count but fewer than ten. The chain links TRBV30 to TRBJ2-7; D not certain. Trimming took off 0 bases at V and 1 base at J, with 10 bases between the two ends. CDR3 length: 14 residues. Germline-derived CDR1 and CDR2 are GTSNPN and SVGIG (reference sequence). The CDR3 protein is CAWSVRGVSYEQYF. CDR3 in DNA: TGTGCCTGGAGTGTACGAGGAGTGTCCTACGAGCAGTACTTC.

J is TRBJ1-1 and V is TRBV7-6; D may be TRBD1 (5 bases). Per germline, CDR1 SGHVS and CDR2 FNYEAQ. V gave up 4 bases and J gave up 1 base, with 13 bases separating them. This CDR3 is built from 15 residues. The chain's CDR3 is CASSSWDSPNTEAFF. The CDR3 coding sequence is TGTGCCAGCAGCTCTTGGGACTCTCCGAACACTGAAGCTTTCTTT.

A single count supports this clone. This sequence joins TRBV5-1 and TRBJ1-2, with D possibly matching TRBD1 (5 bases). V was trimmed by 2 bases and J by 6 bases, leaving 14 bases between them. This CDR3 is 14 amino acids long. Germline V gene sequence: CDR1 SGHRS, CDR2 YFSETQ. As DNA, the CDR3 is TGCGCCAGCAGCTTACAAAGACAGACGAATGGCTACACCTTC. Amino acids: CASSLQRQTNGYTF.

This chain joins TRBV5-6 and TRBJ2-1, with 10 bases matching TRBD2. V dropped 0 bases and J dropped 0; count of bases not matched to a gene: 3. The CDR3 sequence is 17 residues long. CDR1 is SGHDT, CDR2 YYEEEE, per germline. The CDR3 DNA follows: TGTGCCAGCAGCTTGGGGACTAGCGGCAGCTCCTACAATGAGCAGTTCTTC. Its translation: CASSLGTSGSSYNEQFF.

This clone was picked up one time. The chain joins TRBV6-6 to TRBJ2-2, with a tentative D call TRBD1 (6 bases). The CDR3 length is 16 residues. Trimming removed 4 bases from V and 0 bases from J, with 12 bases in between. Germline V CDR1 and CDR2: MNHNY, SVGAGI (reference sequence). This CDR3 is CASSLQGNANTGELFF. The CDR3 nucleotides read TGTGCCAGCAGTTTACAGGGAAACGCGAACACCGGGGAGCTGTTTTTT.

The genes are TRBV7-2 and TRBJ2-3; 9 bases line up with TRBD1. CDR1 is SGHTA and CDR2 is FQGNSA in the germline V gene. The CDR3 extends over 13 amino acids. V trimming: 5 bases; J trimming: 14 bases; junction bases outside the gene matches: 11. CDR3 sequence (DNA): TGTGCCAGCAGCCTTACCCCTGGGACAGGGCTGTATTTT. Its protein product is CASSLTPGTGLYF.

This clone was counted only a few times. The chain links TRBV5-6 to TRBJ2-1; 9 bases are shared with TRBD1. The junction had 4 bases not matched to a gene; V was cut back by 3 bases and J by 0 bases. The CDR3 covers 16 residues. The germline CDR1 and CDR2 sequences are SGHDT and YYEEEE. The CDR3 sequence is CASSSIQGASYNEQFF. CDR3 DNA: TGTGCCAGCAGCTCCATACAGGGGGCCTCCTACAATGAGCAGTTCTTC.

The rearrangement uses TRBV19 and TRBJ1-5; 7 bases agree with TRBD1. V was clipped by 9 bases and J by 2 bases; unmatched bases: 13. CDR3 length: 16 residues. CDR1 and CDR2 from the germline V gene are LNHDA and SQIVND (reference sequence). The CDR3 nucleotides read TGTGCCAGCAACGCTAGGGGGCGAAAGGGCAATCAGCCCCAGCATTTT. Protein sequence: CASNARGRKGNQPQHF.

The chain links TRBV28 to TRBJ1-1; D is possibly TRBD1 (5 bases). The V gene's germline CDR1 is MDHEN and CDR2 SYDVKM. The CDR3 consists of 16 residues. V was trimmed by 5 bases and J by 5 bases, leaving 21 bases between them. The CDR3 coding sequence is TGTGCCAGCAGTCAGGTGGTCCCAGGGCCCGGGACTGAAGCTTTCTTT. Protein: CASSQVVPGPGTEAFF.